This passage covers 7 T cell receptor beta chains from one sample sequenced in a study of T-cell reconstitution after alpha-beta-depleted transplantation in children. Unique molecular identifiers were incorporated when the TCRbeta library was constructed. Via MiXCR, TCRdb re-called the PCR reads, giving one row per CDR3 protein. The sample includes 250,000 or so distinct CDR3 sequences, roughly 8.2% of them seen just once. The sequences come from PBMCs, mostly from graft donor cells, collected 180 days after TCRalphabeta/CD19-depleted stem cell transplant. These TCRs come from a male patient younger than 18 who had a stem cell transplant for acute lymphoblastic leukemia, so the T cells may come from the graft donor.

Ten or more counts support this clonotype. The chain carries TRBV28 and TRBJ2-7; D might be TRBD1 (6 bases). Germline lookup yields CDR1 MDHEN and CDR2 SYDVKM. V shed 6 bases and J shed 3 bases, with 21 bases lying between them. The CDR3 consists of 16 residues. CDR3 coding DNA: TGTGCCAGCAGCCACAGGGTTTGGATTCGGCACTACGAGCAGTACTTC. It yields the protein CASSHRVWIRHYEQYF.

Many counts were recorded for this clonotype. This chain links TRBV28 with TRBJ2-1; 13 bases match TRBD2. CDR3 size: 15 residues. The germline gives CDR1 MDHEN, CDR2 SYDVKM. With 3 bases clipped from V and 8 bases from J, the junction kept 4 bases outside the gene matches. The CDR3: CASSLGLAGIYEQFF. The CDR3 coding sequence is TGTGCCAGCAGTTTGGGACTAGCGGGAATCTATGAGCAGTTCTTC.

This clonotype has a count of ten or more. This chain connects TRBV7-8 to TRBJ2-3, with 7 positions matching TRBD2. The germline CDR1 and CDR2 sequences are SGHVS and FQNEAQ. Losses at the gene ends were 4 bases for V and 1 base for J; bases not matched to a gene: 2. The CDR3 runs 14 residues. CDR3 amino acids: CASSSTSGTDTQYF. CDR3 sequence (DNA): TGTGCCAGCAGCTCCACTAGCGGCACAGATACGCAGTATTTT.

Many counts were recorded for this clonotype. The V call is TRBV7-8, the J call TRBJ1-1; D is possibly TRBD1 (5 bases). The CDR3 contains 15 residues. The germline V gene has CDR1 SGHVS and CDR2 FQNEAQ. The germline V and J ends were trimmed by 1 base and 1 base, with 10 bases remaining between them. CDR3 region: CASSLVPGANTEAFF. For the CDR3, the DNA is TGTGCCAGCAGCTTAGTCCCCGGGGCGAACACTGAAGCTTTCTTT. Variable domain in full (rest from reference TRBV7-8 and TRBJ1-1): GAGVSQSPRYKVAKRGQDVALRCDPISGHVSLFWYQQALGQGPEFLTYFQNEAQLDKSGLPSDRFFAERPEGSVSTLKIQRTQQEDSAVYLCASSLVPGANTEAFFGQGTRLTVV.

Many counts were recorded for this clonotype. The chain recombines TRBV3-1 with TRBJ1-1; D unclear. The CDR3 totals 16 residues. Germline-derived CDR1 and CDR2 are LGHDT and YNNKEL (reference sequence). Deletions cut 0 bases from V and 0 bases from J, with 11 bases between. The DNA of the CDR3 is TGTGCCAGCAGCCAAGAAGGCATGCTTCTGAACACTGAAGCTTTCTTT. Amino acid sequence: CASSQEGMLLNTEAFF.

This clonotype has ten or more counts. The J gene is TRBJ1-3, the V gene TRBV10-3; D remains unclear. The CDR3 consists of 15 residues. Looked up from germline, CDR1 is ENHRY and CDR2 is SYGVKD. Trimming cost V 6 bases and J 0 bases, with 12 bases left between them. The CDR3 region is CAISHSLLSGNTIYF. The CDR3 DNA follows: TGTGCCATCAGCCATAGTTTGCTCTCTGGAAACACCATATATTTT.

This clonotype appeared many times. The V and J genes are TRBV19 and TRBJ2-1; either TRBD1 or TRBD2 may supply D (5 bases each). Germline loops: CDR1 LNHDA, CDR2 SQIVND (reference sequence). The V end lost 5 bases, the J end lost 0 bases, and 8 bases lay between the germline ends. CDR3 size: 14 residues. CDR3 in amino acids: CASSGGPSYNEQFF. The CDR3 nucleotides are TGTGCCAGTAGTGGGGGTCCCTCCTACAATGAGCAGTTCTTC.